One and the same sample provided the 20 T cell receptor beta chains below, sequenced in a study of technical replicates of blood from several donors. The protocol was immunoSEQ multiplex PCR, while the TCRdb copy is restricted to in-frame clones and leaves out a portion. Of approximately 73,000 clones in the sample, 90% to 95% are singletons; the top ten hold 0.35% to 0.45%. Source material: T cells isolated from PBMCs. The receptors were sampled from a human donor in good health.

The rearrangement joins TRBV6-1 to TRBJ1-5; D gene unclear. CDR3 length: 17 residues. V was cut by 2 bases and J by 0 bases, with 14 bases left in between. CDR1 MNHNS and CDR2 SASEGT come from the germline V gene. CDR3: CASSELGSLYSNQPQHF. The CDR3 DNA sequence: TGTGCCAGCAGTGAACTAGGCAGTCTGTATAGCAATCAGCCCCAGCATTTT.

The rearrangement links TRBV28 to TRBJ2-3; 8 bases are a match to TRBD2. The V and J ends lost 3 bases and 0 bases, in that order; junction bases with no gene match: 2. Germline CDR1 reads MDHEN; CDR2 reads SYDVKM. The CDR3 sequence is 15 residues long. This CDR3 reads CASSFREGSTDTQYF. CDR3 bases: TGTGCCAGCAGTTTTCGGGAGGGTAGCACAGATACGCAGTATTTT.

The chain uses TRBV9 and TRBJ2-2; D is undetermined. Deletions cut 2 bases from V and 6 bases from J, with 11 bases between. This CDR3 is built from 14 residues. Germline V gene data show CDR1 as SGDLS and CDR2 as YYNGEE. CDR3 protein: CASSVRSGAGELFF. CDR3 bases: TGTGCCAGCAGCGTGAGGTCTGGCGCCGGGGAGCTGTTTTTT.

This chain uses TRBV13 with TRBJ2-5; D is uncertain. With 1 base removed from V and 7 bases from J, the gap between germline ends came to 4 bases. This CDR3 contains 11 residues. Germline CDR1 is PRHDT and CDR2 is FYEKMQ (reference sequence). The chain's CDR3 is CASSLAGTQYF. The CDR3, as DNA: TGTGCCAGCAGCTTAGCAGGGACCCAGTACTTC.

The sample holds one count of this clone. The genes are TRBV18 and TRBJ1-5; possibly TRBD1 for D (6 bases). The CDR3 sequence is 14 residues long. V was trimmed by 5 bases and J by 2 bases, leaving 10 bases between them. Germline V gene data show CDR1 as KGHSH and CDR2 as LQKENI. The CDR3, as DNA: TGTGCCAGCTCAGTACAGGGTGGCAATCAGCCCCAGCATTTT. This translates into CASSVQGGNQPQHF.

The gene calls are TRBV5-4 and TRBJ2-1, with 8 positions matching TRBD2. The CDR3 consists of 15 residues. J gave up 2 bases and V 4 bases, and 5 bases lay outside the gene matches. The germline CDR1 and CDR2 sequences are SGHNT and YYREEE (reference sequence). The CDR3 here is CASSLSGSPYNEQFF. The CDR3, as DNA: TGTGCCAGCAGCCTAAGCGGGAGCCCCTACAATGAGCAGTTCTTC.

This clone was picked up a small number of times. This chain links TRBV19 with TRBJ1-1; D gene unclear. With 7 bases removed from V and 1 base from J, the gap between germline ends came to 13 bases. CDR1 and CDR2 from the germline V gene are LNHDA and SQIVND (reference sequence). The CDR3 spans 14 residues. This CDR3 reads CASKVPGWNTEAFF. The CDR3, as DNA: TGTGCCAGTAAGGTACCGGGGTGGAACACTGAAGCTTTCTTT.

The CDR3 DNA reads TGCGCCAGCAGCGGCCCCCTAGGTCCCGGGGAGCTGTTTTTT. This codes for CASSGPLGPGELFF. The gene calls are TRBV4-1 and TRBJ2-2; D not resolved. Trimming pared 5 bases from V and 6 bases from J, leaving 13 bases between. The CDR3 spans 14 residues. Germline CDR1 is MGHRA and CDR2 is YSYEKL.

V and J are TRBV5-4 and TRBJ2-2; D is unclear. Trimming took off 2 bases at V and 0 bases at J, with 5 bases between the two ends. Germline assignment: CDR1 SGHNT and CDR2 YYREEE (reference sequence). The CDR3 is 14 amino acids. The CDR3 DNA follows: TGTGCCAGCAGCTTTGGGCCGAACACCGGGGAGCTGTTTTTT. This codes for CASSFGPNTGELFF.

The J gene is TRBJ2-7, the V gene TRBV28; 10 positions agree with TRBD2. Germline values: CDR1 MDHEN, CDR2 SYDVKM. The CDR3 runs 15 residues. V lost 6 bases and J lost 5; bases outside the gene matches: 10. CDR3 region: CASSSVAGGWNEQYF. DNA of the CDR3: TGTGCCAGCAGCTCTGTAGCGGGAGGTTGGAACGAGCAGTACTTC.

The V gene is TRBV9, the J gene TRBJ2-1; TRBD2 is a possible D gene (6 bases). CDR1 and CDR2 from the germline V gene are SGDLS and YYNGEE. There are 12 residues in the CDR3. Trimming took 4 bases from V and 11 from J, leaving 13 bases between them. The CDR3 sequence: CASSPLAQQQFF. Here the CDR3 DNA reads TGTGCCAGCAGCCCCCTAGCGCAGCAGCAGTTCTTC.

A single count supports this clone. The CDR3: CASSQERVSIHGYTF. CDR3 bases: TGTGCCAGCAGCCAAGAGAGGGTCTCTATTCATGGCTACACCTTC. The rearrangement joins TRBV7-2 to TRBJ1-2; D uncertain. Germline-derived CDR1 and CDR2 are SGHTA and FQGNSA. CDR3 length: 15 amino acids. V gave up 5 bases and J gave up 6 bases, with 19 bases separating them.

The CDR3 reads CASSQEPVTGLAKNIQYF. The CDR3 DNA reads as TGCGCCAGCAGCCAAGAACCGGTGACAGGCCTAGCCAAAAACATTCAGTACTTC. The rearrangement uses TRBV4-3 and TRBJ2-4; weak D call: TRBD1 (6 bases). There are 18 residues in the CDR3. V was pared by 0 bases and J by 0 bases, with 15 bases between. In germline, CDR1 is LGHNA, CDR2 YSLEER.

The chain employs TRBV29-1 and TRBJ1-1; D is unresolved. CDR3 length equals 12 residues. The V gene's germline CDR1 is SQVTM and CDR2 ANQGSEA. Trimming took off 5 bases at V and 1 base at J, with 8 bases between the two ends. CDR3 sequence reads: CSVLYGNTEAFF. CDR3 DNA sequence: TGCAGCGTTCTTTACGGGAACACTGAAGCTTTCTTT.

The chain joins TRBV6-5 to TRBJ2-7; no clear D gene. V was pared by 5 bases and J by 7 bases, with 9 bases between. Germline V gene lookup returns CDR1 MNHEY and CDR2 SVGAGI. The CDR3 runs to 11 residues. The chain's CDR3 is CASSTPIEQYF. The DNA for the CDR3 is TGTGCCAGCAGTACCCCTATTGAGCAGTACTTC.

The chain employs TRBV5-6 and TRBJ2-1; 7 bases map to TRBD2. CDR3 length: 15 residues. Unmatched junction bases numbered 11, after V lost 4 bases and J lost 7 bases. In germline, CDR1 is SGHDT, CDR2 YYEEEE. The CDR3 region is CASSPVEGAGNEQFF. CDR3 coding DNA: TGTGCCAGCAGCCCGGTAGAGGGAGCGGGGAATGAGCAGTTCTTC.

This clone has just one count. The CDR3 here is CASSYFPGGHEQYF. The CDR3 DNA sequence: TGTGCCAGCAGTTATTTTCCGGGAGGACACGAGCAGTACTTC. This sequence joins TRBV6-5 and TRBJ2-7, with 7 nucleotides matching TRBD2. V lost 3 bases and J lost 5; bases outside the gene matches: 7. The CDR3 covers 14 residues. Germline values: CDR1 MNHEY, CDR2 SVGAGI.

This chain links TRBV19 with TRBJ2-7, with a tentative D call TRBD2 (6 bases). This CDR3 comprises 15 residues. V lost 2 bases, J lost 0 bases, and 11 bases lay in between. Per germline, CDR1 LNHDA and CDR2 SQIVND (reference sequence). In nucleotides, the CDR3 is TGTGCCAGTAGTATACACCGGGAGACCTCCTACGAGCAGTACTTC. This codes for CASSIHRETSYEQYF.

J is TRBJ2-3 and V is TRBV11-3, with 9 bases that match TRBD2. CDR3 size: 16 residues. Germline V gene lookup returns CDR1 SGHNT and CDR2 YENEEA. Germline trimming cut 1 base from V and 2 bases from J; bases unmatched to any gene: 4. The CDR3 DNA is TGTGCCAGCAGCTTAGGCGGGGGGGAACTCACAGATACGCAGTATTTT. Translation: CASSLGGGELTDTQYF.

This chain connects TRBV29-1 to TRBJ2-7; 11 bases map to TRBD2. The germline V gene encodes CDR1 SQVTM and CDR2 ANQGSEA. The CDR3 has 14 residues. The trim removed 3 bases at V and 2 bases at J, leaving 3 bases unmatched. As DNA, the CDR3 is TGCAGCGTTGAGACTAGCGGGAATACCTACGAGCAGTACTTC. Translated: CSVETSGNTYEQYF.